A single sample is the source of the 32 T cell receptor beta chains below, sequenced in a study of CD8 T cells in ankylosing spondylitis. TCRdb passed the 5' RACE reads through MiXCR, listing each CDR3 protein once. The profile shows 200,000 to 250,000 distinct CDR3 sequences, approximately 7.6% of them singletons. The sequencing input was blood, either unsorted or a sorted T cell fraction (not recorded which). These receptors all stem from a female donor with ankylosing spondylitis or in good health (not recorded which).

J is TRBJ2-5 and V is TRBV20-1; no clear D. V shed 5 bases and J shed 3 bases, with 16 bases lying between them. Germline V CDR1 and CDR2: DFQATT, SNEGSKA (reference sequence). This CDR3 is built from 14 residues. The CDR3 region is CSAGYGEREETQYF. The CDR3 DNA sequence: TGCAGTGCTGGGTATGGGGAAAGGGAAGAGACCCAGTACTTC.

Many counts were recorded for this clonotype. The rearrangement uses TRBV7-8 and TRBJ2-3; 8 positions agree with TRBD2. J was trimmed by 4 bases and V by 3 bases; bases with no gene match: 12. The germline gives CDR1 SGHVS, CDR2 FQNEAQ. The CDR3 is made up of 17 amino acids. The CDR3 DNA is TGTGCCAGCAGCTTCGGGACTAGAACCTCTTCCGCAGATACGCAGTATTTT. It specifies CASSFGTRTSSADTQYF.

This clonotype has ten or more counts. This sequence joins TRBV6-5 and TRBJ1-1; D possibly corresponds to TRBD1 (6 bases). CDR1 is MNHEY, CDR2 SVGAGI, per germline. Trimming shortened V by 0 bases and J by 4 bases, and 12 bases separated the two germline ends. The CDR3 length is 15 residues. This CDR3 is CASSYSSGAGTEAFF. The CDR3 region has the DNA TGTGCCAGCAGTTACTCCTCGGGGGCGGGCACTGAAGCTTTCTTT.

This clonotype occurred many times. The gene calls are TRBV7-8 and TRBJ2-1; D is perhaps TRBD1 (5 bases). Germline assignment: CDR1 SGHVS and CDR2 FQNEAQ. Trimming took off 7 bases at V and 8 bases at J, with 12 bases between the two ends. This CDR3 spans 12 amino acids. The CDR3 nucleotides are TGTGCCAGCACCCAGGGATTCGATGAGCAGTTCTTC. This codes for CASTQGFDEQFF.

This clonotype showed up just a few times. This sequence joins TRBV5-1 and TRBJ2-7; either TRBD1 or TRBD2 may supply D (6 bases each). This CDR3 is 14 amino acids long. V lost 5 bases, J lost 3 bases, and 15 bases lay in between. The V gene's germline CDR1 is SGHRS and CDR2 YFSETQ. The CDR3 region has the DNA TGCGCCAGCAGTCCGGAGGGGGGTAACTACGAGCAGTACTTC. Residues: CASSPEGGNYEQYF.

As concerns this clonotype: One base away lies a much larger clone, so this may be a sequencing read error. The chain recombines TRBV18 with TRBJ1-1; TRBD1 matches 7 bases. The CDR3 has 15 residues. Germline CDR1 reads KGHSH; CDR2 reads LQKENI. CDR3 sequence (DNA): TGTGCCAGCTCACCATCGACAGGGCGGTATACTGAAACTTTCTTT. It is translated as CASSPSTGRYTETFF. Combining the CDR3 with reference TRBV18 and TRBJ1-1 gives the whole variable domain NAGVMQNPRHLVRRRGQEARLRCSPMKGHSHVYWYRQLPEEGLKFMVYLQKENIIDESGMPKERFSAEFPKEGPSILRIQQVVRGDSAAYFCASSPSTGRYTETFFGQGTRLTVV.

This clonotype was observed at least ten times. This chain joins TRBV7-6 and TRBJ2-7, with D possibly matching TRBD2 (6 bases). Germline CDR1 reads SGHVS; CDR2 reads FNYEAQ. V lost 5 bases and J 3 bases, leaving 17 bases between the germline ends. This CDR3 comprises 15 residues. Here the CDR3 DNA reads TGTGCCAGCAGCCCCGGCGGAGCGGGTTTCTACGAGCAGTACTTC. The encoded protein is CASSPGGAGFYEQYF.

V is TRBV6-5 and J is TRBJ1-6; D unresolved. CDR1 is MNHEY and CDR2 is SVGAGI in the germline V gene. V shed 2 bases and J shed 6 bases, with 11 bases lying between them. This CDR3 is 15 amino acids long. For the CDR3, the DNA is TGTGCCAGCAGTTACGGTATTACTACTAATTCACCCCTCCACTTT. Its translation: CASSYGITTNSPLHF.

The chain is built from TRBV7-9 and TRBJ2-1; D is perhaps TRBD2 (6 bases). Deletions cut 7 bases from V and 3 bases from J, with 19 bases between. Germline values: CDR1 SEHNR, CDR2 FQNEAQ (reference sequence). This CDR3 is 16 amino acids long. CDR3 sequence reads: CASIMLGAGLYNEQFF. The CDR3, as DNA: TGTGCCAGCATCATGTTAGGGGCGGGACTCTACAATGAGCAGTTCTTC.

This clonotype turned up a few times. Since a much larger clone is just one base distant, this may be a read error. The CDR3 sequence: CASNSMSTEAFF. The CDR3 region has the DNA TGTGCCAGCAATTCGATGAGCACTGAAGCTTTCTTT. The chain has TRBV28 and TRBJ1-1; D remains ambiguous. Trimming removed 7 bases at V and 4 bases at J, with 10 bases between. Germline V gene lookup returns CDR1 MDHEN and CDR2 SYDVKM. The CDR3 has 12 residues.

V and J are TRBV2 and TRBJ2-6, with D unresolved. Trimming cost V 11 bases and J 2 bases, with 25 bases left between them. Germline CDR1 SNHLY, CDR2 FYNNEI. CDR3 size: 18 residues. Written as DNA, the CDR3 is TGTGCCTGCTGTTTATTGGCAGATTGGACCCCTGGGGCCAACGTCCTGACTTTC. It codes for CACCLLADWTPGANVLTF.

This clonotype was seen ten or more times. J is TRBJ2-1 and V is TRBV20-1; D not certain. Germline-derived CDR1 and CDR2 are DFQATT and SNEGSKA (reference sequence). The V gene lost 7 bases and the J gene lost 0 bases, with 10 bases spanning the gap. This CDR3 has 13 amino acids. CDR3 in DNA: TGCAGTGGGGCCGGTTTCTCCTACAATGAGCAGTTCTTC. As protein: CSGAGFSYNEQFF.

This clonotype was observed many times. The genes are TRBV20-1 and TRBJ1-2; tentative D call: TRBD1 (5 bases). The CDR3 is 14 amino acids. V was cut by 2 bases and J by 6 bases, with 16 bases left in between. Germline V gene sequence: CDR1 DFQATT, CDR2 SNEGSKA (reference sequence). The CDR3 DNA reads TGCAGTGCTAGATCTTTTAAAGGGGCTGATGGCTACACCTTC. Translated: CSARSFKGADGYTF.

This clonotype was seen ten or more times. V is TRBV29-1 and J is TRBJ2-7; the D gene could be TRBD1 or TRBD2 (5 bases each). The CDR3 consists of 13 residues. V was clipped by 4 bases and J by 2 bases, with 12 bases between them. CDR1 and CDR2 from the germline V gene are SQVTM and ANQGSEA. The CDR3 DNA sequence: TGCAGCGTTGTGGTCGGGGCTACCTACGAGCAGTACTTC. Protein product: CSVVVGATYEQYF.

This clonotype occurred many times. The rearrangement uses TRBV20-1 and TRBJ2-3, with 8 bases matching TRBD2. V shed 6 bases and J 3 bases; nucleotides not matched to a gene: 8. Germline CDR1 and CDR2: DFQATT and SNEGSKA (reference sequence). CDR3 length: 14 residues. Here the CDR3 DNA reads TGCAGTGCCCAGAGCCCTAGCGGGACAGATACGCAGTATTTT. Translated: CSAQSPSGTDTQYF.

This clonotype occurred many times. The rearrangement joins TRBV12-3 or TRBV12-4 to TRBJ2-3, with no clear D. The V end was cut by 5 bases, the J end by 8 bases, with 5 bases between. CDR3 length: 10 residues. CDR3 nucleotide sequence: TGTGCCAGCAGTATTAGTACGCAGTATTTT. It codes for CASSISTQYF.

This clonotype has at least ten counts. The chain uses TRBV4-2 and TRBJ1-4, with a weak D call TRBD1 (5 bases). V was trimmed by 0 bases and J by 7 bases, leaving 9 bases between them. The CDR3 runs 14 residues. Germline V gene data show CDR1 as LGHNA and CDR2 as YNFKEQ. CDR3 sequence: CASSQEGVAEKLFF. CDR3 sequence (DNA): TGTGCCAGCAGCCAAGAAGGGGTTGCTGAAAAACTGTTTTTT.

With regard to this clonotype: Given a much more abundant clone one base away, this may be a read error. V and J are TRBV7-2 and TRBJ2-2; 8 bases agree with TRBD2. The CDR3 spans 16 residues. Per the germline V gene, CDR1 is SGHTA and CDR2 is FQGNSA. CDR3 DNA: TGTGCCAGCAGCCTGATGGCGGGAGGTGTCACCTGGGAGCTGTTTTTT. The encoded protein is CASSLMAGGVTWELFF.

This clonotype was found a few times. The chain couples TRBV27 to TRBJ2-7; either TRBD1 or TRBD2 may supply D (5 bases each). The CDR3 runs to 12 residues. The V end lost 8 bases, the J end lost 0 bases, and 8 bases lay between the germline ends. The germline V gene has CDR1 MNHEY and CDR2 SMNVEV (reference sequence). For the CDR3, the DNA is TGTGCCAGCTGGGGGAGCTCCTACGAGCAGTACTTC. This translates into CASWGSSYEQYF.

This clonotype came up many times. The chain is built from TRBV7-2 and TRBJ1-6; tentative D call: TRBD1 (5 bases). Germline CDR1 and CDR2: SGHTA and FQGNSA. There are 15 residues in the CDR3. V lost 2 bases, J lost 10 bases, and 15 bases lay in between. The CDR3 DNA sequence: TGTGCCAGCAGCTTACGGACGGGGGTGGGATCACCCCTCCACTTT. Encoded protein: CASSLRTGVGSPLHF.

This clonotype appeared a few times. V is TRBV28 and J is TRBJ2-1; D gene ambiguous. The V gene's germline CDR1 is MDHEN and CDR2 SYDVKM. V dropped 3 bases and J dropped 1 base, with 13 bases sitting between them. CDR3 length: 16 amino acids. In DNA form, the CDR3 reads TGTGCCAGCAGTTTGTACCAGGAACGATCCTACAATGAGCAGTTCTTC. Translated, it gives CASSLYQERSYNEQFF.

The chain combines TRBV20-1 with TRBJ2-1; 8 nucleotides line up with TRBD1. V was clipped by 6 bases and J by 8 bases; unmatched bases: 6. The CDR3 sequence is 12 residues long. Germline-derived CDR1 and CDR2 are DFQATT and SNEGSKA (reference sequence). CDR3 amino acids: CSAQTGVDEQFF. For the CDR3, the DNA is TGCAGTGCCCAGACAGGGGTGGATGAGCAGTTCTTC.

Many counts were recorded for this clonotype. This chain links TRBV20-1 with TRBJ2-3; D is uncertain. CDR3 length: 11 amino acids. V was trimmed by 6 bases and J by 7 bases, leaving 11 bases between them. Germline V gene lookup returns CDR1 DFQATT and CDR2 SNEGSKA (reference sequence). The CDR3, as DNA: TGCAGTGCCGTTTTATCCTATACGCAGTATTTT. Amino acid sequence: CSAVLSYTQYF.

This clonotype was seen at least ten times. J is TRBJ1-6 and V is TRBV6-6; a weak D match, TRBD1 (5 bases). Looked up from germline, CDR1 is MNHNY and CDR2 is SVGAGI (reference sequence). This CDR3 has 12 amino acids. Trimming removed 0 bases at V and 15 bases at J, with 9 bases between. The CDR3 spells CASSYSRDRLHF. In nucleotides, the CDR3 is TGTGCCAGCAGTTACTCGAGGGACCGCCTCCACTTT.

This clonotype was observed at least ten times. In DNA form, the CDR3 reads TGCGCCAGCAGCTTTTCAAGGAGAACTAATGAAAAACTGTTTTTT. Protein sequence: CASSFSRRTNEKLFF. The chain is built from TRBV5-1 and TRBJ1-4; D is undetermined. Germline V lookup: CDR1 SGHRS, CDR2 YFSETQ. V was shortened by 2 bases and J by 1 base, with 9 bases between the two germline ends. The CDR3 length is 15 residues. Full variable domain (missing parts from reference TRBV5-1 and TRBJ1-4): KAGVTQTPRYLIKTRGQQVTLSCSPISGHRSVSWYQQTPGQGLQFLFEYFSETQRNKGNFPGRFSGRQFSNSRSEMNVSTLELGDSALYLCASSFSRRTNEKLFFGSGTQLSVL.

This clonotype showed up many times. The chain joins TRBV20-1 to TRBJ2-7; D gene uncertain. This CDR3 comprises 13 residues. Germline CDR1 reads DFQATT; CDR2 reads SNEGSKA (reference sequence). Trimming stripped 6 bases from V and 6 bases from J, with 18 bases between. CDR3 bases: TGCAGTGCCCCCCCCAGTACTGACTCCGAGCAGTACTTC. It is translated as CSAPPSTDSEQYF.

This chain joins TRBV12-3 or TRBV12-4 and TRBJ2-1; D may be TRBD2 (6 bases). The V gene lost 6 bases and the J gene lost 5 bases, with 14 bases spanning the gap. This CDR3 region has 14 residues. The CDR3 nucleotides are TGTGCCAGCAGCCCTGGGGACTTCAACAATGAGCAGTTCTTC. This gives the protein CASSPGDFNNEQFF.

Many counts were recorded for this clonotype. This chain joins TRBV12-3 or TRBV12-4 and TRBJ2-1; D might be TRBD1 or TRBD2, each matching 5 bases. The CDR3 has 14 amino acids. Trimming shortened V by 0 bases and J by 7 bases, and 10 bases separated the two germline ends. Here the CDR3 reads CASSLAGPLNEQFF. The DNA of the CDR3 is TGTGCCAGCAGTTTAGCGGGACCGCTTAATGAGCAGTTCTTC.

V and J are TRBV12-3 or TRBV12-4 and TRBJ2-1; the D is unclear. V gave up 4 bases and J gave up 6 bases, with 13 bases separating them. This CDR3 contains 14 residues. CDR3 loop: CASSSQDWRNEQFF. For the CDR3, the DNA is TGTGCCAGCAGTTCCCAAGACTGGCGCAATGAGCAGTTCTTC.

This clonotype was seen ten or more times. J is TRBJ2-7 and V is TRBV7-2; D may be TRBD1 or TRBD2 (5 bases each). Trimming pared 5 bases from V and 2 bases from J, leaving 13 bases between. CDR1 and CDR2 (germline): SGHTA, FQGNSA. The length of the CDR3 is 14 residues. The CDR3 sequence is CASSQGVPAYEQYF. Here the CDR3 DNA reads TGTGCCAGCAGCCAGGGAGTCCCGGCCTACGAGCAGTACTTC.

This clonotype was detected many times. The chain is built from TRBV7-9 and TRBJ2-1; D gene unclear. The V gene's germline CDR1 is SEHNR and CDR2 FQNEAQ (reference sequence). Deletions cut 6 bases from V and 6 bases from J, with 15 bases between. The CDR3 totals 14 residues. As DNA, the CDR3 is TGTGCCAGCAGTCACCTTCGCAGTAGCAATGAGCAGTTCTTC. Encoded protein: CASSHLRSSNEQFF.

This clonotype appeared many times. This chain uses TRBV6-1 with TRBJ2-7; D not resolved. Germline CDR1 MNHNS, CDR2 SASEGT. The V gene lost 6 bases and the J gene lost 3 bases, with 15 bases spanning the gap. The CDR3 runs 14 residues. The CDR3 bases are TGTGCCAGCAGGTCCCCTCTAGGTGGCTACGAGCAGTACTTC. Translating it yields CASRSPLGGYEQYF.